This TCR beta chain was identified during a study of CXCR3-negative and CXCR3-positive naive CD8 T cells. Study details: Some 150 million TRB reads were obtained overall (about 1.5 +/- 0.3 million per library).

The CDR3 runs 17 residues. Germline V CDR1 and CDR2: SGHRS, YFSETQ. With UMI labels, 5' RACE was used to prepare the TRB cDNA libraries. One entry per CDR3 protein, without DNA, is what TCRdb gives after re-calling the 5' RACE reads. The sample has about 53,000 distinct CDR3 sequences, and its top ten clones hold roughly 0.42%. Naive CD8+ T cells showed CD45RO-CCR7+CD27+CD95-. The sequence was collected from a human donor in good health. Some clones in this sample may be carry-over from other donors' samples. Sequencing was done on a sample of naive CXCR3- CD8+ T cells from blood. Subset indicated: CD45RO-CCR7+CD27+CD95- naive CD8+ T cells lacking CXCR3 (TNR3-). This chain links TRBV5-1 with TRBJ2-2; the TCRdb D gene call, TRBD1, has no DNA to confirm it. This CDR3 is CASSLHPNRVRTGELFF.